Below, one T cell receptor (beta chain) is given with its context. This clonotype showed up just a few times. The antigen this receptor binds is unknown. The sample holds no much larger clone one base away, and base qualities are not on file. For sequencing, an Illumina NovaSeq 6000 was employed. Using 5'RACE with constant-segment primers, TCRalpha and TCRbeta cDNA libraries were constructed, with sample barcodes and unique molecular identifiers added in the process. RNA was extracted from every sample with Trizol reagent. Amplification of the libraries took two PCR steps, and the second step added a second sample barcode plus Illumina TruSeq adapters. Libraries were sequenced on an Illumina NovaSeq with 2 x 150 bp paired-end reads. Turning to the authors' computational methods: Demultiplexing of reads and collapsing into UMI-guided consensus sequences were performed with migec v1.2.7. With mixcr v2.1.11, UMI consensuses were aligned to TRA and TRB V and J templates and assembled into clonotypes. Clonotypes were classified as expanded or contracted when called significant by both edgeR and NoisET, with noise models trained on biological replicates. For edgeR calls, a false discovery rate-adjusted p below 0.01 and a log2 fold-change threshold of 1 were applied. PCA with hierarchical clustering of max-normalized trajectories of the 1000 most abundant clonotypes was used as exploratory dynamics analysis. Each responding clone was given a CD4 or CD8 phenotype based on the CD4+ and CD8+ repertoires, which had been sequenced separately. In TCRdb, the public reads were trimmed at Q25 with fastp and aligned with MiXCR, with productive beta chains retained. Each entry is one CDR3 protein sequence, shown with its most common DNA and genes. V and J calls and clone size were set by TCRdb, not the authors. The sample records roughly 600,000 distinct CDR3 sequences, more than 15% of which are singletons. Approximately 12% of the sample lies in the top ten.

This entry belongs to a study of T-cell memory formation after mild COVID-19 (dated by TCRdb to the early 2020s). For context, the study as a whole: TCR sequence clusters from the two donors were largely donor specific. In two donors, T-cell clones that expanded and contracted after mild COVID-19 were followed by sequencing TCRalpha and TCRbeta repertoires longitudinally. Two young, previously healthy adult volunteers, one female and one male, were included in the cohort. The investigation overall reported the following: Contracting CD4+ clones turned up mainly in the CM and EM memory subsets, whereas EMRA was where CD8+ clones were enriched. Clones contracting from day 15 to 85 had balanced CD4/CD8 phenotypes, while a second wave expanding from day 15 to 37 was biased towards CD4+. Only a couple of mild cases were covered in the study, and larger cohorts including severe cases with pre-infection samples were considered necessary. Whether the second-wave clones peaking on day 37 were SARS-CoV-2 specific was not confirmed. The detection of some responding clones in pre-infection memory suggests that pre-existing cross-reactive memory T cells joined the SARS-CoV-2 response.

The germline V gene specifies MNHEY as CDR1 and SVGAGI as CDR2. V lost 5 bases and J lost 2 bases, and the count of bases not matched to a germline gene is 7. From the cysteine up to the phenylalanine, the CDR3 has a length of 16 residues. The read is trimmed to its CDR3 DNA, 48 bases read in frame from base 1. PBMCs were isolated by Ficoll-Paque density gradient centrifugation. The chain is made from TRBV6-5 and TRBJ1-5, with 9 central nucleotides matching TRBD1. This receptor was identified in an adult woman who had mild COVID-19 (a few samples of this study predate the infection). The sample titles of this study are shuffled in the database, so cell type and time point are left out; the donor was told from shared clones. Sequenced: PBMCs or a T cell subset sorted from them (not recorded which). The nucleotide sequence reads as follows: TGTGCCAGCAGTCCGGGACAGGGTTATGGCAATCAGCCCCAGCATTTT. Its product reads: CASSPGQGYGNQPQHF.